This record concerns one TCR beta chain sequence. This sample is part of a study of sequential checkpoint blockade in melanoma. This CDR3 is 17 amino acids long. Germline CDR1 is MDHEN and CDR2 is SYDVKM. V trimming: 10 bases; J trimming: 6 bases; junction bases outside the gene matches: 21. TCRdb's copy holds only in-frame clones and misses some; the assay was immunoSEQ multiplex PCR. This table has 13,000 or so clones, about 56% appearing once. Treatment noted: randomized to nivolumab then ipilimumab (arm A) or the reverse (arm B). The sequencing here drew on CD8+ T cells sorted from blood (inferred from file names), taken from a patient given nivolumab and ipilimumab in sequence. The chain couples TRBV28 to TRBJ2-7; 10 bases align to TRBD1. The source is a human donor with melanoma. The CDR3: CATETRAHSGTGVEQYF. CDR3 nucleotides: TGTGCCACAGAAACAAGGGCACATTCCGGGACAGGGGTCGAGCAGTACTTC.